Below, 12 T cell receptor beta chains from the same sample are listed, as sequenced in a study of early T cells in non-severe SARS-CoV-2 infection. TCRdb recomputed calls from the 5' RACE reads with MiXCR, one row per CDR3 protein. The data hold 25,000 to 35,000 distinct CDR3 sequences, with about 6% observed a single time. Sequencing was performed on whole blood, taken at baseline. These receptors were obtained from an adult who was a healthcare worker with PCR-confirmed SARS-CoV-2 infection or an uninfected control (not recorded which).

The sample holds many counts of this clonotype. The V gene is TRBV5-6, the J gene TRBJ1-2, with 7 bases aligning to TRBD1. The V segment lost 2 bases and the J segment 1 base; nucleotides outside the gene matches: 2. CDR1 is SGHDT, CDR2 YYEEEE, per germline. CDR3 size: 14 residues. The DNA for the CDR3 is TGTGCCAGCAGCTTTGACAGGGTTAACTATGGCTACACCTTC. Translated: CASSFDRVNYGYTF.

This clonotype has a count of ten or more. The CDR3 sequence is CASRPAGSSYEQYF. The CDR3 DNA reads as TGTGCCAGCAGGCCAGCGGGGAGCTCCTACGAGCAGTACTTC. The chain uses TRBV7-9 and TRBJ2-7, with 7 bases that match TRBD2. The CDR3 is 14 residues long. The ends lost 6 bases at V and 0 bases at J; junction bases unmatched: 5. Germline assignment: CDR1 SEHNR and CDR2 FQNEAQ (reference sequence).

Here the CDR3 DNA reads TGCAGGGCTGACCGAGCAAACAATGAGCAGTTCTTC. This gives the protein CRADRANNEQFF. V usage is TRBV20-1 and J usage is TRBJ2-1, with D unclear. The CDR3 loop spans 12 amino acids. CDR1 and CDR2 from the germline V gene are DFQATT and SNEGSKA (reference sequence).

The chain combines TRBV6-5 with TRBJ2-1; 7 bases are shared with TRBD2. The junction had 8 bases not matched to a gene; V was cut back by 2 bases and J by 13 bases. The CDR3 is 13 amino acids. CDR1 and CDR2 (germline): MNHEY, SVGAGI. The CDR3 DNA is TGTGCCAGCAGTTACACGGAACTAGCGCCTCAGTTCTTC. Amino acid sequence: CASSYTELAPQFF.

This clonotype was counted many times. The rearrangement uses TRBV2 and TRBJ1-5, with D possibly TRBD1 on 6 matching bases. Germline V CDR1 and CDR2: SNHLY, FYNNEI. Trimming shortened V by 6 bases and J by 5 bases, and 20 bases separated the two germline ends. The CDR3 is 16 residues long. The CDR3: CASSPGDTQLYQPQHF. The CDR3 nucleotides are TGTGCCAGCAGCCCAGGGGATACTCAACTCTATCAGCCCCAGCATTTT.

This clonotype was counted ten times or more. The genes are TRBV7-2 and TRBJ2-7; D is undetermined. V shed 1 base and J shed 3 bases, with 13 bases lying between them. There are 15 residues in the CDR3. From germline, CDR1 is SGHTA and CDR2 FQGNSA. The DNA for the CDR3 is TGTGCCAGCAGCTTAGTGCCAATCAAGTTCTACGAGCAGTACTTC. Amino acids: CASSLVPIKFYEQYF.

This clonotype was seen ten or more times. This chain uses TRBV6-2 or TRBV6-3 with TRBJ2-7; 7 nucleotides agree with TRBD1. Germline V gene lookup returns CDR1 MNHEY and CDR2 SVGEGT. The V and J ends lost 7 bases and 1 base, in that order; junction bases with no gene match: 7. The CDR3 runs 14 residues. The CDR3 sequence is CASTRDSLSYEQYF. CDR3 DNA sequence: TGTGCCAGCACCCGGGACAGCCTATCCTACGAGCAGTACTTC.

In this sample, this clonotype turned up many times. The chain is built from TRBV27 and TRBJ2-3; 14 bases agree with TRBD2. Germline values: CDR1 MNHEY, CDR2 SMNVEV (reference sequence). Unmatched junction bases numbered 9, after V lost 3 bases and J lost 4 bases. This CDR3 contains 18 residues. The CDR3 coding sequence is TGTGCCAGCAGTTTTGTCAAGGGACTAGCGGGAGTCCCAGATACGCAGTATTTT. Translating gives CASSFVKGLAGVPDTQYF.

Many counts were recorded for this clonotype. Here the CDR3 DNA reads TGCGCCAGCAGACTAGCGGGGGGGCCAGGCGATACGCAGTATTTT. Its translation is CASRLAGGPGDTQYF. The chain has TRBV5-1 and TRBJ2-3; 13 positions agree with TRBD2. This CDR3 comprises 15 residues. Germline V CDR1 and CDR2: SGHRS, YFSETQ. J gave up 6 bases and V 5 bases, and 6 bases lay outside the gene matches. Full variable domain (rest looked up from reference TRBV5-1 and TRBJ2-3): KAGVTQTPRYLIKTRGQQVTLSCSPISGHRSVSWYQQTPGQGLQFLFEYFSETQRNKGNFPGRFSGRQFSNSRSEMNVSTLELGDSALYLCASRLAGGPGDTQYFGPGTRLTVL.

This clonotype was observed at least ten times. The chain is built from TRBV6-6 and TRBJ1-2; TRBD1 is a possible D gene (5 bases). The germline V gene has CDR1 MNHNY and CDR2 SVGAGI (reference sequence). V was pared by 9 bases and J by 4 bases, with 15 bases between. This CDR3 spans 13 amino acids. CDR3 sequence reads: CASLQGAGYGYTF. For the CDR3, the DNA is TGTGCCAGTCTACAAGGGGCGGGCTATGGCTACACCTTC.

At least ten counts were recorded for this clonotype. The rearrangement joins TRBV19 to TRBJ2-2; D might be TRBD2 (6 bases). V lost 5 bases to trimming and J lost 3 bases, with 19 bases between them. The length of the CDR3 is 17 residues. CDR1 and CDR2 (germline): LNHDA, SQIVND (reference sequence). The CDR3 is CASSPGWRDRYTGELFF. The CDR3 DNA is TGTGCCAGTAGTCCGGGATGGCGGGATCGGTACACCGGGGAGCTGTTTTTT.

In this sample, this clonotype turned up many times. The rearrangement uses TRBV28 and TRBJ1-5, with D maybe TRBD1 (6 bases). This CDR3 region has 13 residues. The V end was cut by 3 bases, the J end by 7 bases, with 10 bases between. Germline assignment: CDR1 MDHEN and CDR2 SYDVKM. Here the CDR3 reads CASSLPGDQPQHF. The CDR3 DNA is TGTGCCAGCAGTTTGCCAGGGGACCAGCCCCAGCATTTT.